A selection of T cell receptor beta chains follows, all from one sample in a study of T cell responses to AZD1222 COVID-19 vaccine. TCRdb's table, derived via immunoSEQ multiplex PCR, lists solely in-frame clones and lacks some. The data contain approximately 200,000 clones, about 90% of them singletons. The starting material was peripheral blood, obtained on day 0 of AZD1222 vaccination. The receptors come from an adult in good health. The CDR3 runs from the conserved cysteine through the conserved F or W. Fields, in order: D gene, J gene, V gene, clone size, CDR3 protein, CDR3 DNA. The D gene is left open where the match is weak. Size tells how often a clone was seen (once, few, many) or the class of an expanded clone, and some rows leave it out.

TRBD1	TRBJ1-5	TRBV7-2	-	CASSISGGGQPQHF	TGTGCCAGCAGCATTTCAGGGGGAGGTCAGCCCCAGCATTTT
-	TRBJ2-1	TRBV6-1	-	CASSESPRGNEQFF	TGTGCCAGCAGTGAATCCCCACGAGGCAATGAGCAGTTCTTC
-	TRBJ2-5	TRBV2	-	CASSEAGGPETQYF	TGTGCCAGCAGTGAAGCGGGGGGGCCTGAGACCCAGTACTTC
-	TRBJ1-1	TRBV7-2	-	CASSLAASSEAFF	TGTGCCAGCAGTCTAGCGGCCTCCAGTGAAGCTTTCTTT
-	TRBJ1-2	TRBV9	-	CASSVVGGGATNYGYTF	TGTGCCAGCAGCGTGGTCGGGGGAGGCGCTACTAACTATGGCTACACCTTC
-	TRBJ2-2	TRBV19	-	CASSMALGNTGELFF	TGTGCCAGTAGTATGGCGCTAGGGAACACCGGGGAGCTGTTTTTT
TRBD1	TRBJ2-2	TRBV14	once	CASTRQGASGELFF	TGTGCCAGCACCAGACAGGGGGCTTCCGGGGAGCTGTTTTTT
-	TRBJ1-1	TRBV5-4	-	CAQAQGTNTEAFF	TGTGCCCAAGCTCAGGGGACGAACACTGAAGCTTTCTTT
TRBD1	TRBJ2-7	TRBV28	-	CASSLVLFRQGHYEQYF	TGTGCCAGCAGTTTAGTTCTCTTTCGACAGGGGCACTACGAGCAGTACTTC
-	TRBJ1-2	TRBV18	-	CASSPTTDPTAYGYTF	TGTGCCAGCTCACCTACGACAGACCCTACTGCCTATGGCTACACCTTC
TRBD1	TRBJ2-2	TRBV19	-	CASIEWGQGRTGELFF	TGTGCCAGTATAGAGTGGGGACAGGGACGCACCGGGGAGCTGTTTTTT
-	TRBJ1-2	TRBV19	-	CASTLDKIAGYTF	TGTGCCAGTACCCTAGACAAAATAGCCGGCTACACCTTC
-	TRBJ1-2	TRBV6-1	-	CASSEWGPSGYTF	TGTGCCAGCAGTGAATGGGGGCCTAGTGGCTACACCTTC
-	TRBJ2-3	TRBV14	-	CASSRNRVGTDTQYF	TGTGCCAGCAGCCGGAACAGGGTAGGCACAGATACGCAGTATTTT
TRBD2	TRBJ2-2	TRBV19	-	CASSIAGGAGTGELFF	TGTGCCAGTAGTATAGCCGGGGGGGCCGGGACCGGGGAGCTGTTTTTT
TRBD2	TRBJ2-5	TRBV11-2	-	CASSPGLEETQYF	TGTGCCAGCAGCCCAGGACTAGAAGAGACCCAGTACTTC
TRBD1	TRBJ2-5	TRBV9	few	CASSVGTGRQETQYF	TGTGCCAGCAGCGTAGGGACAGGGCGGCAAGAGACCCAGTACTTC